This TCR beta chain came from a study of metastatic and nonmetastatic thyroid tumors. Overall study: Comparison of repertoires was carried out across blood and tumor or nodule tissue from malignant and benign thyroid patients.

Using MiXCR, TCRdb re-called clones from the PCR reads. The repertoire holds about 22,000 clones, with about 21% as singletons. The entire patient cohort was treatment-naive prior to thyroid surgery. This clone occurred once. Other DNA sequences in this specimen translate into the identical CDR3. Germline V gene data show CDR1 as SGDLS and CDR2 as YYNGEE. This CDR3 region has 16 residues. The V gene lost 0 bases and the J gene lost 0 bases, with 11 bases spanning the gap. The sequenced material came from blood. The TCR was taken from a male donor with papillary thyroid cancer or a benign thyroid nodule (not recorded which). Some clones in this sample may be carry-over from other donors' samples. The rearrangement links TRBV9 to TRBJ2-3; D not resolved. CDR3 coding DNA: TGTGCCAGCAGCGTAGGTGCTGGAGTTAGCACAGATACGCAGTATTTT. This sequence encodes CASSVGAGVSTDTQYF. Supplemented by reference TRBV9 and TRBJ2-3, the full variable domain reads DSGVTQTPKHLITATGQRVTLRCSPRSGDLSVYWYQQSLDQGLQFLIQYYNGEERAKGNILERFSAQQFPDLHSELNLSSLELGDSALYFCASSVGAGVSTDTQYFGPGTRLTVL.